Here is one T cell receptor (beta chain) with its context. No antigen is known for it. J lost 0 bases, V lost 1 base, and 17 bases had no gene match. There are 22 residues in the CDR3. The germline V gene encodes CDR1 MNHNS and CDR2 SASEGT. One entry per CDR3 protein results from TCRdb running MiXCR on the reads. The repertoire holds roughly 340,000 distinct CDR3 sequences, with around 29% as singletons. This record comes from a study of T cell repertoires in cytomegalovirus infection. The origin of this receptor is a human donor in good health (CMV status not recorded). Some clones in this sample may be carry-over from other donors' samples. The sequencing used cultured PBMCs, collected from culture after CMV antigen stimulation. The chain couples TRBV6-1 to TRBJ2-7; 14 bases are shared with TRBD2. The CDR3 nucleotides read TGTGCCAGCAGTGAAGGCGTAGGGATGACTAGCGGGAGGGCCTACTTCTCCTACGAGCAGTACTTC. It yields the protein CASSEGVGMTSGRAYFSYEQYF.